Listed below are T cell receptor beta chains from one sample, sequenced in a study of PD-L1 blockade in urothelial cancer. The method was immunoSEQ multiplex PCR; TCRdb's version includes in-frame clones alone and lacks a portion of them. The sample includes tens of thousands of clones, around 84% of them seen just once. The source material was PBMCs, sampled around atezolizumab (anti-PD-L1) treatment. The receptor set was obtained from a woman between 65 and 79 years old with urothelial cancer. Each CDR3 is given with its conserved first and last residue. A D gene is named only where the DNA matches it firmly. Only some rows state a clone size, as once, few, many or a class for expanded clones.

cdr3_nt: TGCGCCAGCAGCTTGGAGGTTAGCGGGGGGACAGATACGCAGTATTTT
cdr3_aa: CASSLEVSGGTDTQYF
j_call: TRBJ2-3
cdr3_length: 16
clone_size: few
d_call: TRBD2
v_call: TRBV5-1

cdr3_nt: TGTGCCACCAGCAGAGTCTGGGGACAGGGTCTCGACTATGGCTACACCTTC
cdr3_aa: CATSRVWGQGLDYGYTF
j_call: TRBJ1-2
cdr3_length: 17
clone_size: few
d_call: TRBD1
v_call: TRBV15

cdr3_nt: TGTGCCAGCAGTCAGCGGAGTTTTCAGCCCCAGCATTTT
cdr3_aa: CASSQRSFQPQHF
j_call: TRBJ1-5
cdr3_length: 13
clone_size: .
d_call: .
v_call: TRBV27

cdr3_nt: TGTGCCAGCAGTGATTTTCTAGCGGGAGCAGAGACCCAGTACTTC
cdr3_aa: CASSDFLAGAETQYF
j_call: TRBJ2-5
cdr3_length: 15
clone_size: .
d_call: TRBD2
v_call: TRBV2

cdr3_nt: TGCAGTGCATGGCGGGGGGCGCAGTATTTT
cdr3_aa: CSAWRGAQYF
j_call: TRBJ2-3
cdr3_length: 10
clone_size: .
d_call: TRBD2
v_call: TRBV20-1

cdr3_nt: TGCGCCAGCAGCTTGGGAAGCGGGGGCCTACCCAAGGAGACCCAGTACTTC
cdr3_aa: CASSLGSGGLPKETQYF
j_call: TRBJ2-5
cdr3_length: 17
clone_size: .
d_call: TRBD2
v_call: TRBV5-1

cdr3_nt: TGTGCCAGCAGTGGACTAGCGGGAAGGTCAGATACGCAGTATTTT
cdr3_aa: CASSGLAGRSDTQYF
j_call: TRBJ2-3
cdr3_length: 15
clone_size: once
d_call: TRBD2
v_call: TRBV28

cdr3_nt: TGTGCCAGCAGTGAATGGCCTAGCGGGAGGGGGACAGATACGCAGTATTTT
cdr3_aa: CASSEWPSGRGTDTQYF
j_call: TRBJ2-3
cdr3_length: 17
clone_size: .
d_call: TRBD2
v_call: TRBV6-1

cdr3_nt: TGCGCCAGCAGCTTGGGGGACAGGGGATCAATCCCTATCTATGGCTACACCTTC
cdr3_aa: CASSLGDRGSIPIYGYTF
j_call: TRBJ1-2
cdr3_length: 18
clone_size: few
d_call: TRBD1
v_call: TRBV5-1

cdr3_nt: TGCAGCGTTCTACAGGGGGCAGGCTATGGCTACACCTTC
cdr3_aa: CSVLQGAGYGYTF
j_call: TRBJ1-2
cdr3_length: 13
clone_size: .
d_call: TRBD1
v_call: TRBV29-1

cdr3_nt: TGCAGCGTTGAAGGGACAGGCGACATTCTTTACAATGAGCAGTTCTTC
cdr3_aa: CSVEGTGDILYNEQFF
j_call: TRBJ2-1
cdr3_length: 16
clone_size: .
d_call: TRBD1
v_call: TRBV29-1

cdr3_nt: TGTGCCAGTACCGGGACAGGGGGCGCACGGCAGCCCCAGCATTTT
cdr3_aa: CASTGTGGARQPQHF
j_call: TRBJ1-5
cdr3_length: 15
clone_size: .
d_call: TRBD1
v_call: TRBV19

cdr3_nt: TGCAGCGTTCTTCCGACAGGTAGAATCTCCTACGAGCAGTACTTC
cdr3_aa: CSVLPTGRISYEQYF
j_call: TRBJ2-7
cdr3_length: 15
clone_size: once
d_call: .
v_call: TRBV29-1

cdr3_nt: TGTGCCAGCATCGGGGTGTTGGCCAAAAACATTCAGTACTTC
cdr3_aa: CASIGVLAKNIQYF
j_call: TRBJ2-4
cdr3_length: 14
clone_size: .
d_call: .
v_call: TRBV28

cdr3_nt: TGTGCCAGCAGCAAGACTGTCTCTGAAGCTTTCTTT
cdr3_aa: CASSKTVSEAFF
j_call: TRBJ1-1
cdr3_length: 12
clone_size: .
d_call: .
v_call: TRBV2

cdr3_nt: TGCGCCAGCAGTGAGCCCCCTAGCGGGAGGTACGAGCAGTACTTC
cdr3_aa: CASSEPPSGRYEQYF
j_call: TRBJ2-7
cdr3_length: 15
clone_size: few
d_call: TRBD2
v_call: TRBV10-2

cdr3_nt: TGCGCCAGCAGCCCACAGGGGACCGATCTCTTTGGCTACACCTTC
cdr3_aa: CASSPQGTDLFGYTF
j_call: TRBJ1-2
cdr3_length: 15
clone_size: .
d_call: TRBD1
v_call: TRBV4-3

cdr3_nt: TGTGCCTGGAGTGAGGGGGCCGGGGAGACCCAGTACTTC
cdr3_aa: CAWSEGAGETQYF
j_call: TRBJ2-5
cdr3_length: 13
clone_size: .
d_call: TRBD1
v_call: TRBV30

cdr3_nt: TGTGCCAGTAGTATAGGGCCCGGGGGAGGGCCGCCCCAGCATTTT
cdr3_aa: CASSIGPGGGPPQHF
j_call: TRBJ1-5
cdr3_length: 15
clone_size: .
d_call: .
v_call: TRBV19

cdr3_nt: TGTGCCAGCAGTGACGCGACAGGGTGGGGTGGCTACACCTTC
cdr3_aa: CASSDATGWGGYTF
j_call: TRBJ1-2
cdr3_length: 14
clone_size: .
d_call: TRBD1
v_call: TRBV2

cdr3_nt: TGTGCCAGCTCACCCGATTCGGGACTAGCGGGGACGAACACCGGGGAGCTGTTTTTT
cdr3_aa: CASSPDSGLAGTNTGELFF
j_call: TRBJ2-2
cdr3_length: 19
clone_size: .
d_call: TRBD2
v_call: TRBV18

cdr3_nt: TGTGCCAGCAGCTTCATTGGTGCGGGGGACACCGGGGAGCTGTTTTTT
cdr3_aa: CASSFIGAGDTGELFF
j_call: TRBJ2-2
cdr3_length: 16
clone_size: .
d_call: TRBD2
v_call: TRBV11-2

cdr3_nt: TGCGCCAGCAGCCTACAGATCGGGGAATCCTACGAGCAGTACTTC
cdr3_aa: CASSLQIGESYEQYF
j_call: TRBJ2-7
cdr3_length: 15
clone_size: .
d_call: .
v_call: TRBV4-1

cdr3_nt: TGTGCCAGCAGCCCGGGGTTCTCTGGAAACACCATATATTTT
cdr3_aa: CASSPGFSGNTIYF
j_call: TRBJ1-3
cdr3_length: 14
clone_size: .
d_call: .
v_call: TRBV11-1

cdr3_nt: TGTGCCAGCAGCTTAGCGGGCAGGGACAGTGAAGCTTTCTTT
cdr3_aa: CASSLAGRDSEAFF
j_call: TRBJ1-1
cdr3_length: 14
clone_size: .
d_call: TRBD1
v_call: TRBV7-6

cdr3_nt: TGCGCCAGCAGTGGCTATGGGCCGGGAGAGAACACCGGGGAGCTGTTTTTT
cdr3_aa: CASSGYGPGENTGELFF
j_call: TRBJ2-2
cdr3_length: 17
clone_size: .
d_call: .
v_call: TRBV10-1

cdr3_nt: TGTGCCAGCTCACCAGTCGCCTCAGGGGGCTATGGCTACACCTTC
cdr3_aa: CASSPVASGGYGYTF
j_call: TRBJ1-2
cdr3_length: 15
clone_size: .
d_call: TRBD1
v_call: TRBV18

cdr3_nt: TGTGCCAGCAGCACCTGGGGGCGGGAGTTCCGAATGGATGAGCAGTTCTTC
cdr3_aa: CASSTWGREFRMDEQFF
j_call: TRBJ2-1
cdr3_length: 17
clone_size: .
d_call: .
v_call: TRBV7-9

cdr3_nt: TGCAGCGCCCTAGAGAACATTCAGTACTTC
cdr3_aa: CSALENIQYF
j_call: TRBJ2-4
cdr3_length: 10
clone_size: .
d_call: .
v_call: TRBV29-1

cdr3_nt: TGTGCCAGCAGCCAGGACAGGTCTGGCACCGGGGAGCTGTTTTTT
cdr3_aa: CASSQDRSGTGELFF
j_call: TRBJ2-2
cdr3_length: 15
clone_size: .
d_call: TRBD1
v_call: TRBV7-3

cdr3_nt: TGCGCCAGCAGCTTTTCCGGGACAGGGAACACTGAAGCTTTCTTT
cdr3_aa: CASSFSGTGNTEAFF
j_call: TRBJ1-1
cdr3_length: 15
clone_size: .
d_call: TRBD1
v_call: TRBV5-1

cdr3_nt: TGTGCCAGCAGTTCTCCGGGACAGGGACCCTATGGCTACACCTTC
cdr3_aa: CASSSPGQGPYGYTF
j_call: TRBJ1-2
cdr3_length: 15
clone_size: .
d_call: TRBD1
v_call: TRBV6-5

cdr3_nt: TGTGCCAGCAGTGCCCTAGCGGGAGGGTCCTACGAGCAGTACTTC
cdr3_aa: CASSALAGGSYEQYF
j_call: TRBJ2-7
cdr3_length: 15
clone_size: .
d_call: TRBD2
v_call: TRBV6-4

cdr3_nt: TGTGCCAGCAGTCTGACAGGGCGTCCTGAAGCTTTCTTT
cdr3_aa: CASSLTGRPEAFF
j_call: TRBJ1-1
cdr3_length: 13
clone_size: .
d_call: TRBD1
v_call: TRBV6-1

cdr3_nt: TGTGCCAGCAGTTTTAGTATCGGGGAGCTGTTTTTT
cdr3_aa: CASSFSIGELFF
j_call: TRBJ2-2
cdr3_length: 12
clone_size: .
d_call: .
v_call: TRBV28

cdr3_nt: TGTGCCAGCTCACCACCGGCACACGTCTACGAGCAGTACTTC
cdr3_aa: CASSPPAHVYEQYF
j_call: TRBJ2-7
cdr3_length: 14
clone_size: .
d_call: .
v_call: TRBV18